Listed below are T cell receptor beta chains from one sample, sequenced in a study of shared T cell receptors in the human thymus. This table comes from immunoSEQ multiplex PCR, and its TCRdb copy is limited to in-frame clones, with some not included. The sample includes under 850,000 clones, approximately 87% of them seen just once. In addition, the sample was reused for a study of human thymus T cells.

The specimen was thymocytes. These receptors were collected from a boy in the first two years of life with a congenital heart defect. Both conserved end residues are part of each CDR3. D genes are given only for firm matches. Part of the rows lack a size; the others show once, few, many or a class for expanded clones.

CDR3: CASSLGGPGGTEAFF; DNA: TGTGCCAGCAGCTTGGGGGGGCCCGGGGGCACTGAAGCTTTCTTT; size: .; D: .; J: TRBJ1-1; V: TRBV7-2; length: 15
CDR3: CATSRHRTQETQYF; DNA: TGTGCCACCAGCAGACACAGGACCCAAGAGACCCAGTACTTC; size: .; D: .; J: TRBJ2-5; V: TRBV15; length: 14
CDR3: CAIPGGKGTDTQYF; DNA: TGTGCCATCCCCGGCGGTAAAGGCACAGATACGCAGTATTTT; size: .; D: .; J: TRBJ2-3; V: TRBV10-3; length: 14
CDR3: CASSSDRGGNEQYF; DNA: TGTGCCAGCAGCTCTGACAGGGGCGGGAACGAGCAGTACTTC; size: .; D: TRBD1; J: TRBJ2-7; V: TRBV13; length: 14
CDR3: CASSPPQTGNYEQYF; DNA: TGCGCCAGCTCTCCCCCCCAGACAGGGAATTACGAGCAGTACTTC; size: .; D: TRBD1; J: TRBJ2-7; V: TRBV5-1; length: 15
CDR3: CASSFSRGGEIGETQYF; DNA: TGTGCCAGCAGTTTTTCCAGGGGCGGAGAGATTGGGGAGACCCAGTACTTC; size: .; D: .; J: TRBJ2-5; V: TRBV28; length: 17
CDR3: CATPTQGGETQYF; DNA: TGTGCCACCCCAACCCAGGGGGGAGAAACCCAGTACTTC; size: .; D: .; J: TRBJ2-5; V: TRBV2; length: 13
CDR3: CASSIALTSGRSYEQYF; DNA: TGTGCCAGTAGTATAGCCCTGACTAGCGGGAGATCTTACGAGCAGTACTTC; size: .; D: TRBD2; J: TRBJ2-7; V: TRBV19; length: 17
CDR3: CASSNRTSGQETQYF; DNA: TGCGCCAGCAGCAACCGGACTAGCGGTCAAGAGACCCAGTACTTC; size: .; D: TRBD2; J: TRBJ2-5; V: TRBV4-1; length: 15
CDR3: CASREEVNYGYTF; DNA: TGTGCCAGCAGGGAGGAAGTAAACTATGGCTACACCTTC; size: .; D: .; J: TRBJ1-2; V: TRBV2; length: 13
CDR3: CASSLARSGSPPGYEQYF; DNA: TGTGCCAGCAGCTTAGCGAGGAGCGGGAGCCCCCCCGGTTACGAGCAGTACTTC; size: .; D: TRBD2; J: TRBJ2-7; V: TRBV7-2; length: 18
CDR3: CASSFQGLQETQYF; DNA: TGTGCCAGCAGTTTCCAGGGACTCCAAGAGACCCAGTACTTC; size: .; D: .; J: TRBJ2-5; V: TRBV6-5; length: 14
CDR3: CASSTLQGPQETQYF; DNA: TGTGCCAGCAGCACACTACAGGGGCCGCAGGAGACCCAGTACTTC; size: .; D: TRBD1; J: TRBJ2-5; V: TRBV5-6; length: 15
CDR3: CAISVDRGLGTEAFF; DNA: TGTGCCATCAGTGTAGACAGGGGGCTGGGGACTGAAGCTTTCTTT; size: few; D: TRBD1; J: TRBJ1-1; V: TRBV10-3; length: 15
CDR3: CASGPECYEQYF; DNA: TGTGCTAGTGGTCCCGAGTGCTACGAGCAGTACTTC; size: .; D: .; J: TRBJ2-7; V: TRBV12-5; length: 12
CDR3: CASSPPGQKRGVYEQYF; DNA: TGCGCCAGCAGCCCTCCCGGACAAAAGCGGGGCGTCTACGAGCAGTACTTC; size: .; D: TRBD2; J: TRBJ2-7; V: TRBV4-1; length: 17
CDR3: CASSFYRDNSQPQHF; DNA: TGTGCCAGCAGCTTTTACAGGGACAATAGTCAGCCCCAGCATTTT; size: .; D: .; J: TRBJ1-5; V: TRBV5-5; length: 15
CDR3: CASTSGADQETQYF; DNA: TGTGCCAGCACCTCCGGAGCGGACCAAGAGACCCAGTACTTC; size: .; D: .; J: TRBJ2-5; V: TRBV2; length: 14
CDR3: CASSQDLRVGGLGEQYF; DNA: TGCGCCAGCAGCCAAGATCTTCGAGTAGGAGGCCTTGGGGAGCAGTACTTC; size: .; D: .; J: TRBJ2-7; V: TRBV4-3; length: 17
CDR3: CASSLESGIEETQYF; DNA: TGTGCCAGCAGCTTGGAATCCGGGATCGAAGAGACCCAGTACTTC; size: .; D: .; J: TRBJ2-5; V: TRBV5-4; length: 15
CDR3: CASSLPRTSGGTGELFF; DNA: TGTGCCAGTAGTCTTCCGCGAACTAGCGGGGGCACCGGGGAGCTGTTTTTT; size: .; D: TRBD2; J: TRBJ2-2; V: TRBV19; length: 17
CDR3: CASSRLRRGKGTLNEQYF; DNA: TGTGCCAGCAGTCGCCTCCGAAGGGGGAAGGGCACCTTGAACGAGCAGTACTTC; size: .; D: .; J: TRBJ2-7; V: TRBV28; length: 18